Sequencing of this TCR beta chain was carried out in a study of response to subunit inactivated influenza vaccine. The CDR3 contains 14 residues. Germline assignment: CDR1 MNHNS and CDR2 SASEGT. The V and J ends lost 7 bases and 5 bases respectively, with 15 bases between them. TCRdb reprocessed the RT-PCR reads with MiXCR, giving one entry per CDR3 protein. The table lists fewer than 600,000 distinct CDR3 sequences, approximately 7.3% of them singletons. This clonotype has a handful of counts. This sequence originates from a man between 50 and 69 years old who received an inactivated influenza vaccine. The chain couples TRBV6-1 to TRBJ2-1, with D possibly matching TRBD2 (6 bases). Specimen: PBMCs from blood, collected roughly 24 months after vaccination. CDR3 DNA: TGTGCCAGCACCCCGCGGGCGGGGAACAATGAGCAGTTCTTC. This translates into CASTPRAGNNEQFF.